Shown below are 21 T cell receptor beta chains from a single sample sequenced in a study of T-cell memory formation after mild COVID-19. TCRdb redid the calling of the 5' RACE reads with MiXCR, one entry per CDR3 protein. The sample lists just over 200,000 distinct CDR3 sequences; over 9.5% were seen once. The source material was PBMCs or a T cell subset sorted from them (not recorded which). These TCRs come from a man in his late teens or twenties who had mild COVID-19 (a few samples of this study predate the infection). Cell type and time point are not known.

The chain combines TRBV6-6 with TRBJ2-7, with 9 bases lining up with TRBD1. This CDR3 comprises 13 residues. The V and J ends lost 5 bases and 2 bases, in that order; junction bases with no gene match: 1. CDR1 is MNHNY, CDR2 SVGAGI, per germline (reference sequence). CDR3 nucleotides: TGTGCCAGCAGTCGGACAGGGGCCTACGAGCAGTACGTC. This codes for CASSRTGAYEQYV.

The chain is built from TRBV6-1 and TRBJ1-5; D ambiguous. The V gene's germline CDR1 is MNHNS and CDR2 SASEGT. With 4 bases removed from V and 2 bases from J, the gap between germline ends came to 12 bases. There are 15 residues in the CDR3. The CDR3 is CASSVSRGCNQPQHF. The CDR3 coding sequence is TGTGCCAGCAGTGTATCCCGGGGTTGCAATCAGCCCCAGCATTTT.

J is TRBJ2-2 and V is TRBV12-3 or TRBV12-4; tentative D call: TRBD1 (5 bases). The CDR3 runs 13 residues. V was clipped by 6 bases and J by 8 bases, with 13 bases between them. In DNA, the CDR3 is TGTGCCAGCAGACCCCAGGGTATGGGGGAGCTGTTTTTT. Translated: CASRPQGMGELFF.

There are a few counts of this clonotype. The genes are TRBV5-4 and TRBJ2-2, with 7 bases identical to TRBD1. The V gene end was trimmed by 6 bases and the J gene end by 4 bases; junction bases not matched to a gene: 3. The CDR3 runs to 13 residues. The germline V gene encodes CDR1 SGHNT and CDR2 YYREEE (reference sequence). Here the CDR3 DNA reads TGTGCCAGCAACCAGGGGGTCACCGGGGAGCTGTTTTTT. This codes for CASNQGVTGELFF. Full variable domain (missing parts from reference TRBV5-4 and TRBJ2-2): ETGVTQSPTHLIKTRGQQVTLRCSSQSGHNTVSWYQQALGQGPQFIFQYYREEENGRGNFPPRFSGLQFPNYSSELNVNALELDDSALYLCASNQGVTGELFFGEGSRLTVL.

This clonotype was counted between two and nine times. V is TRBV12-3 or TRBV12-4 and J is TRBJ2-7; no reliable D call. The CDR3 sequence is 12 residues long. V was cut by 3 bases and J by 7 bases, with 10 bases left in between. CDR3 region: CASSFGPREQYV. CDR3 DNA sequence: TGTGCCAGCAGTTTTGGCCCCAGGGAGCAGTACGTC.

The J gene is TRBJ2-3, the V gene TRBV6-5; TRBD2 matches 9 bases. This CDR3 has 15 amino acids. Germline CDR1 MNHEY, CDR2 SVGAGI. The junction had 7 bases not matched to a gene; V was cut back by 5 bases and J by 4 bases. This CDR3 reads CASSTGTSSPDTQYF. The CDR3 coding sequence is TGTGCCAGCAGTACCGGGACTAGCAGCCCAGATACGCAGTATTTT.

The chain uses TRBV20-1 and TRBJ1-1; D not resolved. Trimming took 7 bases from V and 3 from J, leaving 12 bases between them. Germline lookup yields CDR1 DFQATT and CDR2 SNEGSKA (reference sequence). This CDR3 is 12 amino acids long. The CDR3 region is CSGSAGYTEAFF. Written as DNA, the CDR3 is TGCAGTGGGTCCGCCGGGTACACTGAAGCTTTCTTT.

The chain joins TRBV24-1 to TRBJ2-2, with unresolved D. V shed 5 bases and J shed 3 bases, with 9 bases lying between them. Germline CDR1 and CDR2: KGHDR and SFDVKD. CDR3 length: 14 amino acids. CDR3 bases: TGTGCCACCAGTGCCAGGACGGACACCGGGGAGCTGTTTTTT. Its translation: CATSARTDTGELFF.

This clonotype has just a few counts. This sequence joins TRBV29-1 and TRBJ2-4; the match to TRBD1 covers 9 bases. Germline assignment: CDR1 SQVTM and CDR2 ANQGSEA. The CDR3 spans 14 residues. V dropped 6 bases and J dropped 9; count of bases not matched to a gene: 12. The CDR3 DNA reads TGCAGCGTGATACCGGGACAGGGAGGTGGCATTCAGTACTTC. Translation: CSVIPGQGGGIQYF.

The chain joins TRBV6-1 to TRBJ2-3; D may be TRBD1 or TRBD2 (5 bases each). This CDR3 is built from 16 residues. The ends were cut back, 4 bases at V and 5 bases at J, with 19 bases in the middle. Germline CDR1 is MNHNS and CDR2 is SASEGT. Here the CDR3 reads CASSGVWDAGLDTQYF. The CDR3 region has the DNA TGTGCCAGCAGTGGAGTCTGGGACGCAGGGTTAGATACGCAGTATTTT.

Only a few counts were recorded for this clonotype. The chain is built from TRBV5-1 and TRBJ1-6, with D tentatively TRBD1 (6 bases). CDR3 size: 14 residues. In germline, CDR1 is SGHRS, CDR2 YFSETQ. V shed 5 bases and J shed 9 bases, with 15 bases lying between them. Written as DNA, the CDR3 is TGCGCCAGCAGAGAGGGGGTTGAGTCTTCACCCCTCCACTTT. Its protein product is CASREGVESSPLHF.

There are many counts of this clonotype. Because the CDR3's place on the DNA is in doubt, the DNA is left out and the CDR3 is given as listed by TCRdb. V usage is TRBV2 and J usage is TRBJ1-1; the D call in the table, TRBD1, was not verified against the DNA. With termini counted, the CDR3 has 13 amino acids. From germline, CDR1 is SNHLY and CDR2 FYNNEI. CDR3 loop: CASSVDFGQGSFF.

This chain links TRBV6-5 with TRBJ1-3; unclear D gene. The CDR3 runs 14 residues. The germline V gene has CDR1 MNHEY and CDR2 SVGAGI. Deletions cut 4 bases from V and 0 bases from J, with 7 bases between. CDR3 sequence: CASSSPSSGNTIYF. CDR3 bases: TGTGCCAGCAGTTCTCCCAGCTCTGGAAACACCATATATTTT.

In this sample, this clonotype turned up a few times. The rearrangement uses TRBV4-3 and TRBJ2-3; D may be TRBD2 (6 bases). V was cut by 0 bases and J by 3 bases, with 13 bases left in between. Germline CDR1 reads LGHNA; CDR2 reads YSLEER. CDR3 length: 16 amino acids. The CDR3 loop is CASSQDRRGTTDTQYF. The CDR3 bases are TGCGCCAGCAGCCAAGATAGGAGGGGTACAACAGATACGCAGTATTTT.

V and J are TRBV11-2 and TRBJ1-2, with D hard to call. This CDR3 is built from 14 residues. Germline V CDR1 and CDR2: SGHAT, FQNNGV. V shed 8 bases and J shed 4 bases, with 17 bases lying between them. The CDR3 protein is CASGVGRSPYGYTF. The CDR3 DNA reads as TGTGCCAGCGGCGTCGGGCGAAGTCCCTATGGCTACACCTTC. The whole variable domain, filled in from reference TRBV11-2 and TRBJ1-2, reads EAGVAQSPRYKIIEKRQSVAFWCNPISGHATLYWYQQILGQGPKLLIQFQNNGVVDDSQLPKDRFSAERLKGVDSTLKIQPAKLEDSAVYLCASGVGRSPYGYTFGSGTRLTVV.

On this clonotype itself: The junction differs from germline at one of its ends, possibly a read error. The chain uses TRBV4-2 and TRBJ2-6; 8 nucleotides agree with TRBD2. This CDR3 has 15 residues. The germline CDR1 and CDR2 sequences are LGHNA and YNFKEQ. The CDR3 DNA sequence: TGTGCCAGCAGCCAAGATGCGGGAGGACCCAAAGTCCTGACTTTC. Translating it yields CASSQDAGGPKVLTF.

This clonotype was detected ten times or more. The rearrangement links TRBV3-1 to TRBJ1-1; no clear D gene. The germline V gene has CDR1 LGHDT and CDR2 YNNKEL (reference sequence). The CDR3 length is 15 residues. Trimming stripped 0 bases from V and 3 bases from J, with 11 bases between. CDR3 nucleotide sequence: TGTGCCAGCAGCCAAGAAGAGGGCGCAGACACTGAAGCTTTCTTT. This codes for CASSQEEGADTEAFF.

J is TRBJ2-3 and V is TRBV5-1, with D tentatively TRBD2 (7 bases). V lost 0 bases to trimming and J lost 3 bases, with 14 bases between them. CDR3 size: 16 residues. Germline values: CDR1 SGHRS, CDR2 YFSETQ. The CDR3 sequence is CASSLEVGGLTDTQYF. The CDR3 nucleotides read TGCGCCAGCAGCTTGGAAGTGGGGGGGCTGACAGATACGCAGTATTTT.

The J gene is TRBJ1-1, the V gene TRBV7-2, with a weak D call TRBD1 (6 bases). The CDR3 runs to 13 residues. V lost 7 bases, J lost 0 bases, and 9 bases lay in between. Germline CDR1 is SGHTA and CDR2 is FQGNSA. CDR3 sequence reads: CASMAGVNTEAFF. The CDR3 DNA follows: TGTGCCAGCATGGCAGGGGTGAACACTGAAGCTTTCTTT.

This clonotype was seen only a few times. The V gene is TRBV7-9, the J gene TRBJ1-4; D is perhaps TRBD1 (6 bases). The CDR3 runs 14 residues. Germline CDR1 is SEHNR and CDR2 is FQNEAQ (reference sequence). V was pared by 5 bases and J by 8 bases, with 15 bases between. The CDR3 protein is CASSPGTRGEKLFF. The CDR3 nucleotides read TGTGCCAGCAGCCCCGGGACAAGGGGGGAAAAACTGTTTTTT.

The chain joins TRBV24-1 to TRBJ2-2; TRBD1 agrees at 10 bases. The CDR3 contains 15 residues. After removal of 7 bases from V and 3 bases from J, the junction contained 4 bases not matched to a gene. In germline, CDR1 is KGHDR, CDR2 SFDVKD. For the CDR3, the DNA is TGTGCCACCAGCGCCGGGACAGGGGACACCGGGGAGCTGTTTTTT. This translates into CATSAGTGDTGELFF.